This T cell receptor (beta chain) originates from a study of T cell responses to AZD1222 COVID-19 vaccine. About the study: Second doses that came at about 4 or about 12 weeks were put together.

Using immunoSEQ multiplex PCR, the repertoire was profiled, and TCRdb retains in-frame clones only, with some absent. The sample records 55,000 to 65,000 clones, over 75% being singletons. General study points: The sample set comprised mostly white British donors with more females, and clonal diversity was possibly underestimated.

Germline assignment: CDR1 SNHLY and CDR2 FYNNEI. This CDR3 is built from 15 residues. Concerning this clone: Its antigen is unknown. Its ends do not fully match the called genes, so a read error is possible.

This chain links TRBV2 with TRBJ2-1; D is uncertain. This receptor was identified in an adult in good health. This specimen was peripheral blood, taken on day 0 of AZD1222 vaccination. The DNA for the CDR3 is TGTGCCAGCAGGGAAGGCGGATCTCCCTACAATGAGCAGTTCTTC. This gives the protein CASREGGSPYNEQFF. Variable domain in full (rest from reference TRBV2 and TRBJ2-1): EPEVTQTPSHQVTQMGQEVILRCVPISNHLYFYWYRQILGQKVEFLVSFYNNEISEKSEIFDDQFSVERPDGSNFTLKIRSTKLEDSAMYFCASREGGSPYNEQFFGPGTRLTVL.